This T cell receptor (beta chain) derives from a study of vaccination effects on CD4 cells after COVID-19. Measured with immunoSEQ multiplex PCR; TCRdb has only the in-frame clones, and not every one. The sample lists under 13,000 clones; about three quarters were seen once. The CDR3 contains 15 residues. Germline V gives CDR1 SGHAT, CDR2 FQNNGV. V shed 0 bases and J 7 bases; nucleotides not matched to a gene: 7. A word on this clone: Its antigen is as yet unknown.

Antigen-specific CD4+ T cells expanded by the ViraFEST assay with viral peptide pools were then sequenced. Culturing for ten to eleven days preceded CD4+ T cell isolation. Vaccinated participants had no history of SARS-CoV-2 infection and tested negative for nucleocapsid antibodies. The sequence was collected from a human donor who received a COVID-19 vaccine. The sequenced sample was CD4+ T cells from PBMCs cultured with HCoV-229E spike peptides, obtained before COVID-19 vaccination. This chain connects TRBV11-2 to TRBJ2-3, with 7 bases aligning to TRBD2. CDR3 region: CASSLEGGGTNTQYF. CDR3 coding DNA: TGTGCCAGCAGCTTAGAGGGCGGGGGAACGAATACGCAGTATTTT.